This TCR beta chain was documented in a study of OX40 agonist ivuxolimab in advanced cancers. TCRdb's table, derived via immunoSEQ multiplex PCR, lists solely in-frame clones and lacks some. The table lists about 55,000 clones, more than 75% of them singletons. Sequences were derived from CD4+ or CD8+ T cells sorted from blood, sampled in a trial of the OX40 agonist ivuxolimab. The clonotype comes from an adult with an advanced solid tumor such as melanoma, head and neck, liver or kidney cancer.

CDR3 in DNA: TGTGCCAGCAGCTTAAATGGACAGGGCTACGAGCAGTACTTC. It is translated as CASSLNGQGYEQYF. V and J are TRBV7-3 and TRBJ2-7; TRBD1 matches at 8 bases. Germline values: CDR1 SGHTA, CDR2 FQGTGA. This CDR3 is 14 amino acids long. Trimming at V came to 1 base and at J to 3 bases, leaving 2 bases not matched to a gene.